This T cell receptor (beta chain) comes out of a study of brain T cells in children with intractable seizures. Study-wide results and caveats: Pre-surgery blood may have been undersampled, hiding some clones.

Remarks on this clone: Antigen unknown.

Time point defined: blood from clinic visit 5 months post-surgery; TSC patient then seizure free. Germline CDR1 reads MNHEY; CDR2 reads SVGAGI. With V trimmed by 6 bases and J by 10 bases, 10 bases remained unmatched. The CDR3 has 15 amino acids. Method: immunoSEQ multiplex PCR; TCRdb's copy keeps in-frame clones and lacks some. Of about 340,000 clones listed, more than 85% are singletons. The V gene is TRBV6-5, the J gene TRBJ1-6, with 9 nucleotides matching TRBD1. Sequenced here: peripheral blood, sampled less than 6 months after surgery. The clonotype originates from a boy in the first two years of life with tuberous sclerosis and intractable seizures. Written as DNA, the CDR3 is TGTGCCAGCAGCAGAGGGACAGGGTTTTTATCACCCCTCCACTTT. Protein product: CASSRGTGFLSPLHF.